This record covers a single T cell receptor beta chain. These data belong to a study of blood T cell repertoires in COVID-19. Overall study context: Some COVID-19 samples were acute and others convalescent; all came from the United States, Italy and Spain. T cells, B-cell-depleted T cells, or PBMCs supplied cDNA or gDNA.

Per the original methods: From reference gene primer amplification, estimates of nucleated cell counts were derived. Sequencing was performed with immunoSEQ multiplex PCR; in TCRdb, only in-frame clones are kept and a portion is missing. The DNA was the basis for D and trimming; V, J and clone size are from that table. Among more than 110,000 clones listed, around 86% were seen once. The germline gives CDR1 SGHVS, CDR2 FQNEAQ. This CDR3 comprises 15 residues. V lost 1 base and J lost 3, with 10 bases in between. This TCR came from a human donor in a cohort sampled during active COVID-19. Sequencing was carried out using peripheral blood. V gene TRBV7-8 combines with J gene TRBJ2-1; D gene unclear. The CDR3 sequence: CASSLGFIDYNEQFF. The CDR3 nucleotides are TGTGCCAGCAGCTTAGGTTTCATAGACTACAATGAGCAGTTCTTC.